These 5 T cell receptor beta chains were sequenced from one sample in a study of early T cells in non-severe SARS-CoV-2 infection. TCRdb re-analysed the 5' RACE reads in MiXCR, keeping a single row per CDR3 protein. The top ten clones hold around 4% of a sample with under 70,000 distinct CDR3 sequences, roughly 10% of them seen once. Sequenced: whole blood. The source is an adult who was a healthcare worker with PCR-confirmed SARS-CoV-2 infection or an uninfected control (not recorded which).

This clonotype has at least ten counts. The chain couples TRBV3-1 to TRBJ1-5, with D perhaps TRBD1 (5 bases). The CDR3 totals 13 residues. Germline V gene lookup returns CDR1 LGHDT and CDR2 YNNKEL (reference sequence). Trimming pared 4 bases from V and 6 bases from J, leaving 10 bases between. Written as DNA, the CDR3 is TGTGCCAGCAGCCCAGGAGGGACTCAGCCCCAGCATTTT. The encoded protein is CASSPGGTQPQHF.

In its sample, this clonotype was seen many times. The J gene is TRBJ2-3, the V gene TRBV5-1; no clear D. Trimming took off 0 bases at V and 0 bases at J, with 5 bases between the two ends. Germline lookup yields CDR1 SGHRS and CDR2 YFSETQ. This CDR3 contains 14 residues. The DNA for the CDR3 is TGCGCCAGCAGCTTGGGGACGAGCACAGATACGCAGTATTTT. Translated: CASSLGTSTDTQYF. The full variable domain, rest sourced from reference TRBV5-1 and TRBJ2-3, is KAGVTQTPRYLIKTRGQQVTLSCSPISGHRSVSWYQQTPGQGLQFLFEYFSETQRNKGNFPGRFSGRQFSNSRSEMNVSTLELGDSALYLCASSLGTSTDTQYFGPGTRLTVL.

The chain recombines TRBV7-6 with TRBJ2-2; 7 nucleotides align to TRBD1. V was clipped by 5 bases and J by 1 base; unmatched bases: 1. This CDR3 contains 14 residues. Germline V CDR1 and CDR2: SGHVS, FNYEAQ. This CDR3 is CASSRTGNTGELFF. Here the CDR3 DNA reads TGTGCCAGCAGCAGGACAGGGAACACCGGGGAGCTGTTTTTT.

This clonotype was detected only a few times. The chain couples TRBV18 to TRBJ2-1, with TRBD1 matching 9 bases. Germline V gene sequence: CDR1 KGHSH, CDR2 LQKENI. V shed 4 bases, J shed 5 bases, and the junction held 24 bases outside the gene matches. The CDR3 is 21 residues long. The chain's CDR3 is CASSQNQQGALVRVRNNEQFF. CDR3 nucleotide sequence: TGTGCCAGCTCACAGAACCAACAGGGGGCTTTGGTTCGCGTCCGCAACAATGAGCAGTTCTTC.

This clonotype was counted ten times or more. J is TRBJ1-5 and V is TRBV18; D uncertain. Looked up from germline, CDR1 is KGHSH and CDR2 is LQKENI. Trimming left V 3 bases short and J 2 bases short, with 2 bases between. The CDR3 totals 12 residues. CDR3 sequence reads: CASSPGNQPQHF. The CDR3 nucleotides read TGTGCCAGCTCACCCGGCAATCAGCCCCAGCATTTT.